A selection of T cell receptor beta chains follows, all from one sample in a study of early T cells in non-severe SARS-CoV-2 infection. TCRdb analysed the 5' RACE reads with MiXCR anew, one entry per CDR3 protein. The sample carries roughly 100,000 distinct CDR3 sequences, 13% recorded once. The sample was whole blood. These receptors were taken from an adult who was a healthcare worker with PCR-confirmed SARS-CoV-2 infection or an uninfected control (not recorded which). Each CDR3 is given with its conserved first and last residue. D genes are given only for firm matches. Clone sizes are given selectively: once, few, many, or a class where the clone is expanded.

TGTGCCAGCAGCTTAGATCGGCAGGAAACAGATACGCAGTATTTT,CASSLDRQETDTQYF,TRBV11-2,-,few,TRBJ2-3,15
TGTGCCAGTAGTATCGCCAGGTCCACTGGAAACACCATATATTTT,CASSIARSTGNTIYF,TRBV19,-,few,TRBJ1-3,15
TGTGCCAGCAGCCGGGAGTTAGCGGGAGACTCCTACAATGAGCAGTTCTTC,CASSRELAGDSYNEQFF,TRBV3-1,TRBD2,-,TRBJ2-1,17
TGCAGTTGGGACAGCTCCTACGAGCAGTACTTC,CSWDSSYEQYF,TRBV20-1,TRBD1,-,TRBJ2-7,11
TGTGCCAGCAGCCGCCTAGCGGGTGCACCCAATGAGCAGTTCTTC,CASSRLAGAPNEQFF,TRBV7-3,TRBD2,few,TRBJ2-1,15
TGTGCCAGCAGTCCAAAGACCAGGGGAGCGACAGATACGCAGTATTTT,CASSPKTRGATDTQYF,TRBV27,-,few,TRBJ2-3,16
TGCAGTGCCCGAGCGGAGACAGGGGGCTCTCGAGACCAAGAGACCCAGTACTTC,CSARAETGGSRDQETQYF,TRBV20-1,TRBD1,few,TRBJ2-5,18
TGCGCCAGCACCCCACTTGAAGACAGGGCTTACGGTGAGCAGTTCTTC,CASTPLEDRAYGEQFF,TRBV5-1,TRBD1,many,TRBJ2-1,16
TGTGCCAGCAGCCGTCAAGGACTGAGCTTCTACGAGCAGTACTTC,CASSRQGLSFYEQYF,TRBV5-4,-,many,TRBJ2-7,15
TGTGCCAGCAGTGAATTTCGGGGATCCTCTGGAAACACCATATATTTT,CASSEFRGSSGNTIYF,TRBV2,-,few,TRBJ1-3,16
TGTGCCAGCAGTGGCCGACTAGCGGGAGAAATTACCTTTGACACCGGGGAGCTGTTTTTT,CASSGRLAGEITFDTGELFF,TRBV12-3/TRBV12-4,TRBD2,many,TRBJ2-2,20
TGTGCCAGCAGCCAAAGCGGGGGACATGAGCAGTTCTTC,CASSQSGGHEQFF,TRBV3-1,TRBD2,-,TRBJ2-1,13
TGTGCCAGCAGCCCAAGGGGCGGGAGGACCTACAATGAGCAGTTCTTC,CASSPRGGRTYNEQFF,TRBV7-9,TRBD2,many,TRBJ2-1,16
TGTGCCAGTAGTTTCGGGACAGGGGTTTACGAGCAGTACTTC,CASSFGTGVYEQYF,TRBV19,TRBD1,few,TRBJ2-7,14
TGTGCCTCAGGACAGGGGTCGTCAGTGCAGTACTTC,CASGQGSSVQYF,TRBV30,TRBD1,-,TRBJ2-7,12
TGTGCCAGCGCCGGGACAGGTGTCAATGAGCAGTTCTTC,CASAGTGVNEQFF,TRBV28,TRBD1,-,TRBJ2-1,13
TGTGCCAGCAGTCGACAGGGCCCTAATGAAAAACTGTTTTTT,CASSRQGPNEKLFF,TRBV11-2,TRBD1,-,TRBJ1-4,14
TGCGCCAGCAGCCAAGATTACGCGGGAGGCGCGGAGACCCAGTACTTC,CASSQDYAGGAETQYF,TRBV4-3,TRBD2,-,TRBJ2-5,16
TGTGCCAGCTCACCGGGCAGACAAGAGACCCAGTACTTC,CASSPGRQETQYF,TRBV18,-,many,TRBJ2-5,13
TGCAGCGTTGCCGCGCCCGAAAAAAACAATGAGCAGTTCTTC,CSVAAPEKNNEQFF,TRBV29-1,-,many,TRBJ2-1,14
TGTGCCAGCAGAAAGTCAGGGTCTCCCTTAAACACCATATATTTT,CASRKSGSPLNTIYF,TRBV6-5,-,many,TRBJ1-3,15
TGTGCCAGCAGTGATGACGCAACAGGGGCTAACTACGAGCAGTACTTC,CASSDDATGANYEQYF,TRBV6-1,TRBD1,many,TRBJ2-7,16
TGTGCCAGCTCACCACGTTCCGCAGATACGCAGTATTTT,CASSPRSADTQYF,TRBV18,-,few,TRBJ2-3,13
TGTGCCAGCAGCCCCAGGGAACCGGGTCCAAATTCACCCCTCCACTTT,CASSPREPGPNSPLHF,TRBV7-9,-,-,TRBJ1-6,16
TGCGCCAGCAGCCAAGATGTAGCGGGAGATGTGGGCTCCTACAATGAGCAGTTCTTC,CASSQDVAGDVGSYNEQFF,TRBV4-3,TRBD2,few,TRBJ2-1,19
TGCGCCAGCAGCCAAGATAACTCCGGATTGCGGGAGCAGTACTTC,CASSQDNSGLREQYF,TRBV4-1,-,few,TRBJ2-7,15
TGTGCCAGCAGTTTATACTCCCACTACGAGCAGTACTTC,CASSLYSHYEQYF,TRBV28,-,many,TRBJ2-7,13
TGTGCCAGCAGCCCTAGCGGGAGCACAGATACGCAGTATTTT,CASSPSGSTDTQYF,TRBV7-6,TRBD2,many,TRBJ2-3,14
TGCGCCAGCAGCCAAGCTGGATTAGCGGTTATCAATGAGCAGTTCTTC,CASSQAGLAVINEQFF,TRBV4-3,-,-,TRBJ2-1,16
TGTGCCAGCAGCGACGGGAGGGGTGAGACCCAGTACTTC,CASSDGRGETQYF,TRBV9,TRBD2,-,TRBJ2-5,13